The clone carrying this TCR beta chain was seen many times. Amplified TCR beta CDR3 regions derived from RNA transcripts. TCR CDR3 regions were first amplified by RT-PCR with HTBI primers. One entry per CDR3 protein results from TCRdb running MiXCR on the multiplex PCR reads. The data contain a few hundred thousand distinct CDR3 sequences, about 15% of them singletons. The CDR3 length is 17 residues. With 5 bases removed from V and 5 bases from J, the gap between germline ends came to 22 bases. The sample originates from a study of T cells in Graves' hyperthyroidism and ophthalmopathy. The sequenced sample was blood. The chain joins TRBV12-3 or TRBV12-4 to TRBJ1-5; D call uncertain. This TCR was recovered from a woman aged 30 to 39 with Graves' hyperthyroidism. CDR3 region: CASSQFHSPYRDQPQHF. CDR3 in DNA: TGTGCCAGCAGTCAGTTCCACTCACCCTACAGAGATCAGCCCCAGCATTTT.